These 11 T cell receptor beta chains share one sample of origin, sequenced in a study of T cell repertoires in cytomegalovirus infection. These TCRs are of unknown antigen specificity. MiXCR was run by TCRdb on the reads, yielding one entry per CDR3 protein. The sample lists about a million distinct CDR3 sequences; less than 35% were seen once. The sequenced sample was cultured CD8+ T cells from PBMCs, obtained from culture after CMV antigen stimulation. The receptors were gathered from a human donor in good health (CMV status not recorded). Some clones in this sample may be carry-over from other donors' samples.

This clonotype was seen at least ten times. The V call is TRBV27, the J call TRBJ2-3; perhaps TRBD2 as D (6 bases). CDR1 and CDR2 from the germline V gene are MNHEY and SMNVEV (reference sequence). The CDR3 runs 15 residues. V lost 2 bases and J 2 bases, leaving 11 bases between the germline ends. CDR3 protein: CASSLPGVTTDTQYF. In DNA form, the CDR3 reads TGTGCCAGCAGTTTACCGGGGGTGACCACAGATACGCAGTATTTT.

This clonotype came up a few times. The chain joins TRBV6-2 or TRBV6-3 to TRBJ2-5; 9 bases are a match to TRBD2. The CDR3 runs 15 residues. With 5 bases clipped from V and 3 bases from J, the junction kept 7 bases outside the gene matches. CDR1 is MNHEY and CDR2 is SVGEGT in the germline V gene. CDR3 region: CASSLTGLAKETQYF. The DNA for the CDR3 is TGTGCCAGCAGTCTAACGGGACTAGCTAAAGAGACCCAGTACTTC.

This clonotype was seen a handful of times. This chain links TRBV19 with TRBJ2-1; TRBD2 is a possible D gene (6 bases). The CDR3 is 18 residues long. The V end was cut by 5 bases, the J end by 6 bases, with 26 bases between. Germline CDR1 LNHDA, CDR2 SQIVND (reference sequence). The DNA for the CDR3 is TGTGCCAGTAGTGATAATCGAAGGAGGGTATTACCCGGCAATGAGCAGTTCTTC. Its translation is CASSDNRRRVLPGNEQFF.

In this sample, this clonotype turned up many times. In nucleotides, the CDR3 is TGTGCCAGCAGCTTAGCGCCAGCGGGGGGGATCACAGATACGCAGTATTTT. Protein: CASSLAPAGGITDTQYF. The rearrangement links TRBV7-8 to TRBJ2-3; 10 nucleotides agree with TRBD2. The CDR3 sequence is 17 residues long. The trim removed 0 bases at V and 2 bases at J, leaving 5 bases unmatched. CDR1 is SGHVS, CDR2 FQNEAQ, per germline.

This chain joins TRBV12-3 or TRBV12-4 and TRBJ2-4; D is possibly TRBD2 (6 bases). CDR3 size: 17 residues. Deletions cut 4 bases from V and 5 bases from J, with 21 bases between. The CDR3 nucleotides are TGTGCCAGCAGTTCCAGCTCGGGGGATCGTGTCCAAAACATTCAGTACTTC. It translates to CASSSSSGDRVQNIQYF.

This rearrangement joins TRBV6-1 to TRBJ1-2, with a possible D match to TRBD1 (6 bases). Germline V gene data show CDR1 as MNHNS and CDR2 as SASEGT. The CDR3 is made up of 15 amino acids. Trimming pared 5 bases from V and 5 bases from J, leaving 18 bases between. The CDR3 DNA sequence: TGTGCCAGCAGTTCCGGGACACACAAAATATATGGCTACACCTTC. As protein: CASSSGTHKIYGYTF.

The table lists this clonotype with a count of one. The chain links TRBV29-1 to TRBJ1-1; a weak D match, TRBD1 (5 bases). CDR3 length: 15 amino acids. Germline loops: CDR1 SQVTM, CDR2 ANQGSEA. V gave up 5 bases and J gave up 1 base, with 17 bases separating them. The CDR3 reads CSVRSSGTGNTEAFF. As DNA, the CDR3 is TGCAGCGTTAGGTCGTCCGGGACGGGGAACACTGAAGCTTTCTTT. Supplemented by reference TRBV29-1 and TRBJ1-1, the full variable domain reads SAVISQKPSRDICQRGTSLTIQCQVDSQVTMMFWYRQQPGQSLTLIATANQGSEATYESGFVIDKFPISRPNLTFSTLTVSNMSPEDSSIYLCSVRSSGTGNTEAFFGQGTRLTVV.

The table lists this clonotype with a few counts. V gene TRBV5-1 combines with J gene TRBJ1-2; weak D call: TRBD1 (6 bases). From germline, CDR1 is SGHRS and CDR2 YFSETQ. Trimming left V 2 bases short and J 4 bases short, with 15 bases between. The CDR3 length is 15 residues. CDR3 amino acids: CASSFGQGSVYGYTF. The CDR3 DNA follows: TGCGCCAGCAGCTTCGGGCAGGGGTCCGTCTATGGCTACACCTTC.

The rearrangement joins TRBV20-1 to TRBJ2-1; 7 bases are shared with TRBD1. The CDR3 totals 15 residues. The germline V gene has CDR1 DFQATT and CDR2 SNEGSKA (reference sequence). With V trimmed by 0 bases and J by 8 bases, 10 bases remained unmatched. This chain's CDR3 is CSARDQEGAIDEQFF. As DNA, the CDR3 is TGCAGTGCTAGAGATCAAGAGGGGGCCATAGATGAGCAGTTCTTC.

This sequence joins TRBV25-1 and TRBJ1-1, with a tentative D call TRBD1 (5 bases). V lost 1 base to trimming and J lost 7 bases, with 10 bases between them. The CDR3 sequence is 13 residues long. CDR1 is MGHDK and CDR2 is SYGVNS in the germline V gene. The CDR3 nucleotides are TGTGCCAGCAGTGAATTAGTCCAGGGTGAAGCTTTCTTT. Its translation: CASSELVQGEAFF.

This clonotype was seen once. The V call is TRBV10-3, the J call TRBJ2-1; 11 bases fit TRBD2. With V trimmed by 3 bases and J by 5 bases, 6 bases remained unmatched. The CDR3 is 16 amino acids. Germline V gene data show CDR1 as ENHRY and CDR2 as SYGVKD. CDR3 protein: CAISDPGLAEHNEQFF. The CDR3, as DNA: TGTGCCATCAGTGATCCGGGACTAGCGGAACACAATGAGCAGTTCTTC.